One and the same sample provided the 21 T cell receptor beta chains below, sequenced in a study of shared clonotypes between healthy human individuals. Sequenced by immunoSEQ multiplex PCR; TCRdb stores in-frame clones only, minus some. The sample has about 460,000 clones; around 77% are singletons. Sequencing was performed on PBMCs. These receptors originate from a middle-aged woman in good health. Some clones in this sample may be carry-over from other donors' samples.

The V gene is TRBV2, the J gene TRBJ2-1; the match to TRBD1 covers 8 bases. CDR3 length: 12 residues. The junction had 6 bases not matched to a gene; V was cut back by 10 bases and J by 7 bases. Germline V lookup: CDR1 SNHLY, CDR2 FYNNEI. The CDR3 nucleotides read TGTGCCACTCAGGGGGCAAGTAATGAGCAGTTCTTC. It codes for CATQGASNEQFF.

CDR3 in amino acids: CASSLTTGRVGETQYF. The CDR3 region has the DNA TGTGCCAGCAGCTTAACTACCGGGAGGGTAGGGGAGACCCAGTACTTC. The chain combines TRBV11-2 with TRBJ2-5; TRBD2 aligns across 8 bases. CDR3 length: 16 amino acids. The germline gives CDR1 SGHAT, CDR2 FQNNGV. V trimming: 2 bases; J trimming: 5 bases; junction bases outside the gene matches: 10.

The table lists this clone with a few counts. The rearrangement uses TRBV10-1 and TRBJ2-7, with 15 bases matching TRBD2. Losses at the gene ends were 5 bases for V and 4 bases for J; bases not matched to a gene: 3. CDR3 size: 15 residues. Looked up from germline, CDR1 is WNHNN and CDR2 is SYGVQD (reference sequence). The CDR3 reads CASSPGTSGRYEQYF. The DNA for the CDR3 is TGCGCCAGCAGTCCCGGGACTAGCGGGAGGTACGAGCAGTACTTC.

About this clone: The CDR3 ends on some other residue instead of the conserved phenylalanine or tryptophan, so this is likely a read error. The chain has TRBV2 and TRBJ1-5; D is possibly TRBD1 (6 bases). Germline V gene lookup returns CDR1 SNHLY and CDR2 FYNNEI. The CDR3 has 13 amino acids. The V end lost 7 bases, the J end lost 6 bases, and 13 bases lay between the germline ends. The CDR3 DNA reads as TGTGCCAGCAATCAGGGGATGATTCAGCCCCAGCATTCT. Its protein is CASNQGMIQPQHS.

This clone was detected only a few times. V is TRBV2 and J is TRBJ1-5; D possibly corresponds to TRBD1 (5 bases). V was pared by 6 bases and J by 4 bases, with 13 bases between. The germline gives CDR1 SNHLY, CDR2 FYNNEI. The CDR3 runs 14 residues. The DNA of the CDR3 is TGTGCCAGCAGGCCGGGACGGCAAAATCAGCCCCAGCATTTT. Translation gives CASRPGRQNQPQHF.

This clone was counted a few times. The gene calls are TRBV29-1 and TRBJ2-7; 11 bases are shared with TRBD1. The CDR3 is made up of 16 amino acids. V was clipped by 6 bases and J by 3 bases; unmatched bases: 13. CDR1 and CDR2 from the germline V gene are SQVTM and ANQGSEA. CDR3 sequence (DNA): TGCAGCGTGATCCCCCAGGGACAGGGGGATTTCTACGAGCAGTACTTC. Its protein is CSVIPQGQGDFYEQYF.

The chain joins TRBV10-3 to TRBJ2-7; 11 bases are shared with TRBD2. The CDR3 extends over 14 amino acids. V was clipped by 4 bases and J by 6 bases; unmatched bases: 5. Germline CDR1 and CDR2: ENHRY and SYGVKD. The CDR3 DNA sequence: TGTGCCATCAGTGGTAGCGGGAGGGCCGGCGAGCAGTACTTC. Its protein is CAISGSGRAGEQYF.

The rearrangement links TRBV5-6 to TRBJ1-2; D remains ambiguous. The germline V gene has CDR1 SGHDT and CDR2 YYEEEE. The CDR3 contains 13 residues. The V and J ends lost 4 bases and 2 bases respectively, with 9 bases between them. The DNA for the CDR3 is TGTGCCAGCAGCGTCAGCTCGAACTATGGCTACACCTTC. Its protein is CASSVSSNYGYTF.

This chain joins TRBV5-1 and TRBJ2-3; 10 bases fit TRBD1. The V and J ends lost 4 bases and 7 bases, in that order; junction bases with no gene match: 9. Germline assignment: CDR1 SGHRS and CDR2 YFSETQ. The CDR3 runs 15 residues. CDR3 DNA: TGCGCCAGCAGCAACCGGGACAGGGGTAGAAATACGCAGTATTTT. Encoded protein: CASSNRDRGRNTQYF.

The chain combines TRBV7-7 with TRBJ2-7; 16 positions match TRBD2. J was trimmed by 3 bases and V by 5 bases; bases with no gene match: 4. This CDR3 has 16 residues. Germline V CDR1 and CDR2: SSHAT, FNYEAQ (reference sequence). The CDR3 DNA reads TGTGCCAGCAGCCCGGGACTAGCGGGAGGGCTCTACGAGCAGTACTTC. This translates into CASSPGLAGGLYEQYF.

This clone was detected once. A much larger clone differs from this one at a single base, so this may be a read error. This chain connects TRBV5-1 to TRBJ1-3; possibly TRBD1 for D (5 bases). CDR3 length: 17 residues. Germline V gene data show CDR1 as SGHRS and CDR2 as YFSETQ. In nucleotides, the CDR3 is TGCGCCAACAGCCACACCGGGACCGACCGCTCTGGAAACACCATATATTTT. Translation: CANSHTGTDRSGNTIYF.

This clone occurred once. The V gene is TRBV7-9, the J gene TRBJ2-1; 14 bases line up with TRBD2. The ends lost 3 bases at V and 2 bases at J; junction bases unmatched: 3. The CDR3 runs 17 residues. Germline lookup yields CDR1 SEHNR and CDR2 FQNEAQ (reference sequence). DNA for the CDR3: TGTGCCAGCAGCTTTGGGACTAGCGGGAGCACCTACAATGAGCAGTTCTTC. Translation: CASSFGTSGSTYNEQFF.

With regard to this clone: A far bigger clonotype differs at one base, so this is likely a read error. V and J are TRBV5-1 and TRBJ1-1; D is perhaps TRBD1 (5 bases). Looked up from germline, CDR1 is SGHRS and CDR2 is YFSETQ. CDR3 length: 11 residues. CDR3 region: CVSRDYSEAFF. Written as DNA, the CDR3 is TGCGTCAGCAGGGATTATTCTGAAGCTTTCTTT.

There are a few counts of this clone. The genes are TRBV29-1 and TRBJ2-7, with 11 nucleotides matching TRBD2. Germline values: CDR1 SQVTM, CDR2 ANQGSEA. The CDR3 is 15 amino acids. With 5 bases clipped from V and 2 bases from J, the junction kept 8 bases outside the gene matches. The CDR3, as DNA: TGCAGCGTTTTGGGGACTAGCGGAGCGACCTACGAGCAGTACTTC. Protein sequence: CSVLGTSGATYEQYF.

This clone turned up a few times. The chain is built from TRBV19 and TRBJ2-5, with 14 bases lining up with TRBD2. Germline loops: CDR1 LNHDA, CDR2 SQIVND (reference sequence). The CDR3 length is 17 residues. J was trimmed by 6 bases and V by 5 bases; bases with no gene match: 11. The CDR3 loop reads CASSPRTSGRRGKTQYF. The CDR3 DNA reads TGTGCCAGTAGTCCTCGGACTAGCGGGAGGCGCGGGAAGACCCAGTACTTC.

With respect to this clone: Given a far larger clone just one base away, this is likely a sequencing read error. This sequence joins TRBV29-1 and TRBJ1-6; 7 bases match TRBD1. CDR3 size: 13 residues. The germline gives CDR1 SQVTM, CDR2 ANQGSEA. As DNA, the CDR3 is TGCAGCGTGGGTCAGGGGGGAGATTCACCCCTCTACTTT. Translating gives CSVGQGGDSPLYF.

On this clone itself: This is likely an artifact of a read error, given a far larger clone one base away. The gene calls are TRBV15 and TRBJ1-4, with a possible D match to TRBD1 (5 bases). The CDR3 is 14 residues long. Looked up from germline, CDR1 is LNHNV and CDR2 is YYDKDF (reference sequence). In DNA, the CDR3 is TGTGCCACCGGCAGAGGAGGGGAGAGTGAAAAACTGTTTTTT. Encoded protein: CATGRGGESEKLFF.

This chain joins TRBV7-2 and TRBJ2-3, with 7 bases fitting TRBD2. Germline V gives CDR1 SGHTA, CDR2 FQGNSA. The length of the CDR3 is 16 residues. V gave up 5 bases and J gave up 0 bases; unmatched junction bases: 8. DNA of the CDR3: TGTGCCAGCAGCCTCACGGGGAGGGCTAGCACAGATACGCAGTATTTT. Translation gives CASSLTGRASTDTQYF.

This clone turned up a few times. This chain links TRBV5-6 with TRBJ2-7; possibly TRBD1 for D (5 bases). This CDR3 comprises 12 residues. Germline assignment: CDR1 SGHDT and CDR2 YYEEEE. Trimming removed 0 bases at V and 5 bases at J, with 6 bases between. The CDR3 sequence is CASSLVGDEQYF. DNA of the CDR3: TGTGCCAGCAGCTTGGTAGGGGACGAGCAGTACTTC.

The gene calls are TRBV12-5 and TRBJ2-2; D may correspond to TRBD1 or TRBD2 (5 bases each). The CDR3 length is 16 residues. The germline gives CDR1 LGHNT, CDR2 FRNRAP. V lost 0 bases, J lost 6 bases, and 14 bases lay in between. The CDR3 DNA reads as TGTGCTAGTGGTTTGGTACAGTGGGACGTACCCGGGGAGCTGTTTTTT. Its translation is CASGLVQWDVPGELFF.

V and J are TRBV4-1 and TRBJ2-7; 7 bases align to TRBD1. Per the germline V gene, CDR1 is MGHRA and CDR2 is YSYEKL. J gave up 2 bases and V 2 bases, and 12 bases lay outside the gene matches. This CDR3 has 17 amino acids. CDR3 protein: CASSQTPTGTVAYEQYF. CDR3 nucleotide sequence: TGCGCCAGCAGCCAAACCCCGACCGGGACAGTAGCCTACGAGCAGTACTTC.